These 2 T cell receptor beta chains were sequenced from one sample in a study of Ad26.COV2.S vaccination and SARS-CoV-2 variants. Noted treatment: some 19 received Ad26.COV2.S at low or high dose, single or two shots; five or six received placebo; per-sample allocation not given. It was on day 63 after the first vaccine or placebo injection that samples were taken. Only in-frame clones appear in the TCRdb table, and some are missing; sequencing was by immunoSEQ multiplex PCR. In the table there are some 290,000 clones, about 86% of which are singletons. Sequenced here: peripheral blood, sampled in a trial of Ad26.COV2.S vaccine versus placebo. These receptors came from a person aged 18-65 years who received the Ad26.COV2.S COVID-19 vaccine or a placebo.

This clone was seen ten or more times. This rearrangement joins TRBV7-2 to TRBJ1-5; D not certain. The length of the CDR3 is 15 residues. V was pared by 3 bases and J by 8 bases, with 17 bases between. CDR1 is SGHTA and CDR2 is FQGNSA in the germline V gene. DNA for the CDR3: TGTGCCAGCAGCTTCTCCGACGTTGCCCCTGAGCCCCAGCATTTT. As protein: CASSFSDVAPEPQHF.

The V call is TRBV3-1 (or the pseudogene TRBV3-2), the J call TRBJ2-3; 9 nucleotides line up with TRBD2. The CDR3 contains 17 residues. V lost 0 bases to trimming and J lost 9 bases; unmatched junction nucleotides: 13. CDR1 and CDR2 (germline): LGHDT, YNNKEL (reference sequence). CDR3 coding DNA: TGTGCCAGCAGCCAAGACCCCAGGATGCGGGGGGGCGGCACGCAGTATTTT. This sequence encodes CASSQDPRMRGGGTQYF.